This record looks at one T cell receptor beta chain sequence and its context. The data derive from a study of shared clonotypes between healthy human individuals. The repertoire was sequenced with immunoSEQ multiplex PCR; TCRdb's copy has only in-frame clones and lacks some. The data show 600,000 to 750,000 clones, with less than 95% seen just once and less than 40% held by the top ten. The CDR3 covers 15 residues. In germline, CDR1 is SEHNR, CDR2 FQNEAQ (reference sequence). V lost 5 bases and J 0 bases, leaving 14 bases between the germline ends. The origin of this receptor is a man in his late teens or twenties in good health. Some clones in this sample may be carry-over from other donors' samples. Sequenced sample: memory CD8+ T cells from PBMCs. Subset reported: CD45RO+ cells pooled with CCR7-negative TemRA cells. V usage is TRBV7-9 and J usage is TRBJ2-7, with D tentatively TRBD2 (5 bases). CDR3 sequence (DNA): TGTGCCAGCAGCCACGCGGGCAACCCCTCCTACGAGCAGTACTTC. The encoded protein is CASSHAGNPSYEQYF. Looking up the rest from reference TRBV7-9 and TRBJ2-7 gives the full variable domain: DTGVSQNPRHKITKRGQNVTFRCDPISEHNRLYWYRQTLGQGPEFLTYFQNEAQLEKSRLLSDRFSAERPKGSFSTLEIQRTEQGDSAMYLCASSHAGNPSYEQYFGPGTRLTVT.